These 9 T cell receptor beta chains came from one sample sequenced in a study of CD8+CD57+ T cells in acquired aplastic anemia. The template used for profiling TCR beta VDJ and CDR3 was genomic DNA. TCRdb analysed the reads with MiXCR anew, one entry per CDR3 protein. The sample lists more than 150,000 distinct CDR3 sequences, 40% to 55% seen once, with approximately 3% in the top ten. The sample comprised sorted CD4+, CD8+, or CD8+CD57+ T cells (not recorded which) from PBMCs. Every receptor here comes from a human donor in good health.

DNA of the CDR3: TGCAGCCGCGAACGAGGGACTAGCCCCGTCCCCATATCCCGGTCCAATGAGCAGTTCTTC. Protein sequence: CSRERGTSPVPISRSNEQFF. The chain joins TRBV20-1 to TRBJ2-1, with 9 bases that match TRBD2. Per the germline V gene, CDR1 is DFQATT and CDR2 is SNEGSKA (reference sequence). This CDR3 has 20 amino acids.

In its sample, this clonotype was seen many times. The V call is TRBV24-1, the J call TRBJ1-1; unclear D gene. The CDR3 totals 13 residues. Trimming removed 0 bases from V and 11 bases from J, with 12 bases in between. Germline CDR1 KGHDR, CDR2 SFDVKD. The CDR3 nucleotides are TGTGCCACCAGTGATTTGGGCACACGCCGGGCTTTCTTT. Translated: CATSDLGTRRAFF.

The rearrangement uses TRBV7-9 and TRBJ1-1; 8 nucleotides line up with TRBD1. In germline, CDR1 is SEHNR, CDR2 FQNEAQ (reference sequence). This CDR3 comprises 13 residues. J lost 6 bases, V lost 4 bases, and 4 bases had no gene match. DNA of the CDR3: TGTGCCAGCAGCTACACACAGGGGGCTGAAGCTTTCTTT. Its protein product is CASSYTQGAEAFF.

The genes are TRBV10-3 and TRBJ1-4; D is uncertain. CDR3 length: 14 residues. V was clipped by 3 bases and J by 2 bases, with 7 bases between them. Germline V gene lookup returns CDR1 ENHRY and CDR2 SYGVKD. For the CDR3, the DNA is TGTGCCATCAGTGATGGACCGACTAATGAAAAACTGTTTTTT. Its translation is CAISDGPTNEKLFF.

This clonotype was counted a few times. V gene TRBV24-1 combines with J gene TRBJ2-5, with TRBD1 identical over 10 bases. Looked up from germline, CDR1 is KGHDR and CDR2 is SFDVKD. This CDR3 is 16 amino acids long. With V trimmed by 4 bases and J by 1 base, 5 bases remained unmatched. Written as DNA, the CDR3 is TGTGCCACCAGTGAAGTCGGACAGGGGGGCCAAGAGACCCAGTACTTC. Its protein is CATSEVGQGGQETQYF.

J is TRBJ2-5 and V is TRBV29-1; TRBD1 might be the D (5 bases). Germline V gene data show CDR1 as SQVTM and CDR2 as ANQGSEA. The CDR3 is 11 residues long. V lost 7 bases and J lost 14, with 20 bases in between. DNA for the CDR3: TGCAGCGCTATTGAGGCCTCAGGGAAATACTTC. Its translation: CSAIEASGKYF.

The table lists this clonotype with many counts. The CDR3 reads CSASLAGLTGELFF. CDR3 in DNA: TGCAGTGCTAGTCTAGCGGGACTCACCGGGGAGCTGTTTTTT. V usage is TRBV20-1 and J usage is TRBJ2-2; 9 bases match TRBD2. V was pared by 3 bases and J by 4 bases, with 3 bases of the junction left unmatched. Germline V gene lookup returns CDR1 DFQATT and CDR2 SNEGSKA (reference sequence). This CDR3 contains 14 residues.

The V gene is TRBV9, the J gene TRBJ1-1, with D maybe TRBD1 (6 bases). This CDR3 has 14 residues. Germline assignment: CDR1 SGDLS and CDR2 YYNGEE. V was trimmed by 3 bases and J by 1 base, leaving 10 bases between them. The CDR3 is CASSAGQPNTEAFF. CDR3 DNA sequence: TGTGCCAGCAGCGCGGGACAACCGAACACTGAAGCTTTCTTT.

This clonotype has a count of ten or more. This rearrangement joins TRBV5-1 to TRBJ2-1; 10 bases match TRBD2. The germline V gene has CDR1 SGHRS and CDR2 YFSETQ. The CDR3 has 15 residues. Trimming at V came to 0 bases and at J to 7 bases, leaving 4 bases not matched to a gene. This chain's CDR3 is CASSLASGSFNEQFF. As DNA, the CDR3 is TGCGCCAGCAGCTTGGCTAGCGGGAGTTTTAATGAGCAGTTCTTC.